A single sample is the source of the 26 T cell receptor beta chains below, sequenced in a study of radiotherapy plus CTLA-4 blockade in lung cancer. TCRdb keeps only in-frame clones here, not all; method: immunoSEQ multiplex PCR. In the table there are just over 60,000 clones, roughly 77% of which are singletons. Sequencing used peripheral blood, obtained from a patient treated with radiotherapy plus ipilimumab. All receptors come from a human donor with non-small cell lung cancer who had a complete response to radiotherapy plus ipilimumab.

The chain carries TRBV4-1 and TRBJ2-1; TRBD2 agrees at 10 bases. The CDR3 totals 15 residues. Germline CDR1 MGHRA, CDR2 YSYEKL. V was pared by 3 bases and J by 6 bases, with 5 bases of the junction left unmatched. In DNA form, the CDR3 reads TGCGCCAGCAGCCAGTTAGCGGGGGGCCTCAATGAGCAGTTCTTC. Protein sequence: CASSQLAGGLNEQFF.

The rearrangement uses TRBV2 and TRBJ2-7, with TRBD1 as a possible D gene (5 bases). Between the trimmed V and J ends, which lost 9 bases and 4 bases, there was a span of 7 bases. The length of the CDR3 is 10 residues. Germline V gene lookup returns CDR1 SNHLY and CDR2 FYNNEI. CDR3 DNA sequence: TGTGCCAGTGGGGCTTACGAGCAGTACTTC. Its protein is CASGAYEQYF.

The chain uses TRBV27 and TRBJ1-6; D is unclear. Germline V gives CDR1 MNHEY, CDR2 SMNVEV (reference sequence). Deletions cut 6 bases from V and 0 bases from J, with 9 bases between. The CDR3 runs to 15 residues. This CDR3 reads CASRVDSSYNSPLHF. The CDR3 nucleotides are TGTGCCAGCAGGGTGGATAGCTCCTATAATTCACCCCTCCACTTT.

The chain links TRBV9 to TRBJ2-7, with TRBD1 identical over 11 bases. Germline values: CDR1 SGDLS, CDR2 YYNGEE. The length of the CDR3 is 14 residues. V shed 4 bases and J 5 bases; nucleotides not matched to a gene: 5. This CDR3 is CASSSPGQGDEQYF. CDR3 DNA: TGTGCCAGCAGCTCACCGGGACAGGGGGACGAGCAGTACTTC.

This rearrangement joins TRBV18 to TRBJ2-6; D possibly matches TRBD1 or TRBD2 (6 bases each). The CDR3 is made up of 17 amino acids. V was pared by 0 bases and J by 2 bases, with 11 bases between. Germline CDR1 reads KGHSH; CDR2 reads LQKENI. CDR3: CASSPPSGAAGANVLTF. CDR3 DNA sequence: TGTGCCAGCTCACCACCGTCGGGGGCTGCTGGGGCCAACGTCCTGACTTTC.

CDR3 sequence: CASSKRDGNTGELFF. The CDR3 DNA follows: TGTGCCAGCAGCAAAAGGGACGGGAACACCGGGGAGCTGTTTTTT. The chain joins TRBV7-9 to TRBJ2-2, with D perhaps being TRBD1 or TRBD2 (5 bases each). This CDR3 has 15 residues. The germline V gene encodes CDR1 SEHNR and CDR2 FQNEAQ (reference sequence). Trimming removed 5 bases from V and 1 base from J, with 11 bases in between.

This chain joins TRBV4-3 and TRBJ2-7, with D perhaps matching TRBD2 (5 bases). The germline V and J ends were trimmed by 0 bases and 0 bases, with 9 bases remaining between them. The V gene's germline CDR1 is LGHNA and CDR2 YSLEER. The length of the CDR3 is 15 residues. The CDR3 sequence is CASSQDMGSSYEQYF. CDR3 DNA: TGCGCCAGCAGCCAAGATATGGGGAGCTCCTACGAGCAGTACTTC.

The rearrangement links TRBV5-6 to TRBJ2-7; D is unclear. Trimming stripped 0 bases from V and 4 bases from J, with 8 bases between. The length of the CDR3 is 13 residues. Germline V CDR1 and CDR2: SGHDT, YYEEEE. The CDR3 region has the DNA TGTGCCAGCAGCTTGGTTAACGGTTACGAGCAGTACGTC. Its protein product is CASSLVNGYEQYV.

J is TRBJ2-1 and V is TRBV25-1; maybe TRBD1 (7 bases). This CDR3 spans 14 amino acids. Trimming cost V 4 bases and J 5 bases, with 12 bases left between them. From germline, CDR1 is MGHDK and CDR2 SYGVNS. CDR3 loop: CASSGRGQNNEQFF. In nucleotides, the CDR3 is TGTGCCAGCAGTGGGAGGGGACAGAACAATGAGCAGTTCTTC.

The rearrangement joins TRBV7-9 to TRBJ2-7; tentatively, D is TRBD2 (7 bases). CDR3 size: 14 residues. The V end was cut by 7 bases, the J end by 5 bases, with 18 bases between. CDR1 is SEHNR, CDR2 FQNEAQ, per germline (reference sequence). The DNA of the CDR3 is TGTGCCAGCACCCTAGTGGGGGGGGCGGACGAGCAGTACTTC. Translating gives CASTLVGGADEQYF.

The CDR3 nucleotides read TGTGCCAGCAGCTTTTCTACCTCCACCGGGGAGCTGTTTTTT. Protein sequence: CASSFSTSTGELFF. This chain uses TRBV7-2 with TRBJ2-2; D unresolved. The germline V gene encodes CDR1 SGHTA and CDR2 FQGNSA. The CDR3 contains 14 residues. V was trimmed by 3 bases and J by 4 bases, leaving 9 bases between them. Based on the CDR3 plus reference TRBV7-2 and TRBJ2-2, the full variable domain is GAGVSQSPSNKVTEKGKDVELRCDPISGHTALYWYRQSLGQGLEFLIYFQGNSAPDKSGLPSDRFSAERTGGSVSTLTIQRTQQEDSAVYLCASSFSTSTGELFFGEGSRLTVL.

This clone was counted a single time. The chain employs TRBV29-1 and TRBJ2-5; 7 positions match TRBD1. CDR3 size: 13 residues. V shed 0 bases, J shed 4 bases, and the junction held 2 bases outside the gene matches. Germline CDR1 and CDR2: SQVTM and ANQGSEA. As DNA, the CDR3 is TGCAGCGTTGAAGACAACAGGGGAGAGACCCAGTACTTC. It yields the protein CSVEDNRGETQYF.

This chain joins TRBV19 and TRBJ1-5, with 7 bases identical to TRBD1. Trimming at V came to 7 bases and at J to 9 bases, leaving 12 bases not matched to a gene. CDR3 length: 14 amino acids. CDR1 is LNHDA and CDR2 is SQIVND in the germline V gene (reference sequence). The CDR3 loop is CASTGKTGWRPQHF. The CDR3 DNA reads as TGTGCCAGTACGGGCAAGACAGGGTGGCGGCCCCAGCATTTT.

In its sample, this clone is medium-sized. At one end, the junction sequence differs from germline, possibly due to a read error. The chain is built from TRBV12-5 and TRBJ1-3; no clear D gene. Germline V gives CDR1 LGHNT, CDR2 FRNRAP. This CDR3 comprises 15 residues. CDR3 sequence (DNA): TGTGCTAGTGCTTTGCCTCGGTTCTCTGGAAACACCATATATTTT. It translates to CASALPRFSGNTIYF. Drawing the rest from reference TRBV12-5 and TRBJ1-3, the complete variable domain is DARVTQTPRHKVTEMGQEVTMRCQPILGHNTVFWYRQTMMQGLELLAYFRNRAPLDDSGMPKDRFSAEMPDATLATLKIQPSEPRDSAVYFCASALPRFSGNTIYFGEGSWLTVV.

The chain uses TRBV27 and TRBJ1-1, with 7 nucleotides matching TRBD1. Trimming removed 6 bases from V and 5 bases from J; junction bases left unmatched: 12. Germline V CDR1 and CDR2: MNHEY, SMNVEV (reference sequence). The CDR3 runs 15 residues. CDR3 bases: TGTGCCAGCAGCCCCAGGACAGGTTTCGGAACTGAAGCTTTCTTT. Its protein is CASSPRTGFGTEAFF.

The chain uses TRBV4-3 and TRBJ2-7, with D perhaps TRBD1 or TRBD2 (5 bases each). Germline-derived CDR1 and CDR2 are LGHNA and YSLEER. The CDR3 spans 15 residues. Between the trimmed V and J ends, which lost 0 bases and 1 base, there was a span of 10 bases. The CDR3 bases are TGCGCCAGCAGCCAAGAGTCCGGGGCTTCCTACGAGCAGTACTTC. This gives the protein CASSQESGASYEQYF.

The CDR3 region is CASSLAPSNTGELFF. The CDR3 DNA sequence: TGTGCCAGCAGCTTGGCCCCCTCGAACACCGGGGAGCTGTTTTTT. This chain connects TRBV5-5 to TRBJ2-2; D unclear. The CDR3 extends over 15 amino acids. Germline CDR1 is SGHKS and CDR2 is YYEKEE (reference sequence). Trimming stripped 0 bases from V and 0 bases from J, with 6 bases between.

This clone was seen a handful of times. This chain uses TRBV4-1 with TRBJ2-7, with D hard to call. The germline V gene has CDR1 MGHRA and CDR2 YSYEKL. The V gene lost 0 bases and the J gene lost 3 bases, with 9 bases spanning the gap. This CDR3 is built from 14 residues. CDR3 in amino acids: CASSQDGAFYEQYF. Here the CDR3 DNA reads TGCGCCAGCAGCCAAGATGGTGCCTTCTACGAGCAGTACTTC.

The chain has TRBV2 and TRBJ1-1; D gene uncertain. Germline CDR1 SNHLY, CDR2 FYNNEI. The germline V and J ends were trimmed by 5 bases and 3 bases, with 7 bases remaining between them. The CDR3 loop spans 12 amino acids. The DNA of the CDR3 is TGTGCCAGCAGTACAGTCGACACTGAAGCTTTCTTT. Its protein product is CASSTVDTEAFF.

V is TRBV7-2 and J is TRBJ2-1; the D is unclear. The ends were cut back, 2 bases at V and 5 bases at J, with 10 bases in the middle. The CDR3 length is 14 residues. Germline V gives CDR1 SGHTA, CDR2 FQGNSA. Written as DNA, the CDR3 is TGTGCCAGCAGCTTAAACGCCCGGGACAATGAGCAGTTCTTC. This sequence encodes CASSLNARDNEQFF. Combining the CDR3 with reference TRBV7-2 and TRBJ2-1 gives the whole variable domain GAGVSQSPSNKVTEKGKDVELRCDPISGHTALYWYRQSLGQGLEFLIYFQGNSAPDKSGLPSDRFSAERTGGSVSTLTIQRTQQEDSAVYLCASSLNARDNEQFFGPGTRLTVL.

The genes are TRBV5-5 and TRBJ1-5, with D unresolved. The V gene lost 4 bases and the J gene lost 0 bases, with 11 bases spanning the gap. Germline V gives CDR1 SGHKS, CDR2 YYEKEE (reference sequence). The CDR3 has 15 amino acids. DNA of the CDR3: TGTGCCAGCAGCCTCCAGGTGAATAGCAATCAGCCCCAGCATTTT. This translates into CASSLQVNSNQPQHF.

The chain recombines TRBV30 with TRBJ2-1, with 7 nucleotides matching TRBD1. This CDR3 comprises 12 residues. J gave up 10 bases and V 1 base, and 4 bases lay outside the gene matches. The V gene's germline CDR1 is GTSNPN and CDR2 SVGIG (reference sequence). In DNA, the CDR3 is TGTGCCTGGAGTGGGACAGGCCAGGAGCAGTTCTTC. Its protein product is CAWSGTGQEQFF.

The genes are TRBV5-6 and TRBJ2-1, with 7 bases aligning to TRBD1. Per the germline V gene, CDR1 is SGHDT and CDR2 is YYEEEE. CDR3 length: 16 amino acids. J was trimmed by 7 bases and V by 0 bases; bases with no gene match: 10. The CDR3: CASSLAGAGGSNEQFF. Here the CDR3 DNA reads TGTGCCAGCAGCTTGGCCGGGGCAGGGGGAAGTAATGAGCAGTTCTTC.

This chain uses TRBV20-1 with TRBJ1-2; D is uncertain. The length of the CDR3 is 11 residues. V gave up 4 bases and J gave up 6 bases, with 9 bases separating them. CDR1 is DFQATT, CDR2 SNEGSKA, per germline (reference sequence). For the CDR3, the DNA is TGCAGTGCTAAGCATTTAAATGGCTACACCTTC. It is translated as CSAKHLNGYTF.

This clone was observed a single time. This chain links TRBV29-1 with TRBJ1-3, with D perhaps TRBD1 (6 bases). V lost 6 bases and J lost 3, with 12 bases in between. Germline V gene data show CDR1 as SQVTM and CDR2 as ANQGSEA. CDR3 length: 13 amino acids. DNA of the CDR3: TGCAGCGTCCGGGGGCTGGGTGGAAACACCATATATTTT. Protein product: CSVRGLGGNTIYF. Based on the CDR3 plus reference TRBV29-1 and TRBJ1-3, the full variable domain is SAVISQKPSRDICQRGTSLTIQCQVDSQVTMMFWYRQQPGQSLTLIATANQGSEATYESGFVIDKFPISRPNLTFSTLTVSNMSPEDSSIYLCSVRGLGGNTIYFGEGSWLTVV.

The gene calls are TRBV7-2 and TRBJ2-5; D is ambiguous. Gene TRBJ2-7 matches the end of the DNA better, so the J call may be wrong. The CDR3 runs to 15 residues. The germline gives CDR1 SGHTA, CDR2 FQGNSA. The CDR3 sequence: CASSSSGRQHYEQYF. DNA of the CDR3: TGTGCCAGCAGCTCTAGTGGCAGGCAGCACTACGAGCAGTACTTC.